The 7 T cell receptor beta chains listed next were all sequenced from one sample in a study of breast tumors, draining lymph nodes, adjacent tissues. TCRdb analysed the multiplex PCR reads with MiXCR anew, one entry per CDR3 protein. The sample holds approximately 52,000 distinct CDR3 sequences, over 40% seen once. Sequenced: breast tumor tissue. These receptors were obtained from a female donor with breast cancer. Some clones in this sample may be carry-over from other donors' samples.

This clonotype was seen at least ten times. The genes are TRBV5-8 and TRBJ2-1, with D uncertain. The CDR3 totals 11 residues. Germline CDR1 SGHTS, CDR2 YDEGEE. Trimming left V 1 base short and J 6 bases short, with 2 bases between. Here the CDR3 DNA reads TGTGCCAGCAGCTTGTTCAATGAGCAGTTCTTC. Protein product: CASSLFNEQFF.

The chain employs TRBV7-3 and TRBJ1-4; tentative D call: TRBD1 (5 bases). Germline values: CDR1 SGHTA, CDR2 FQGTGA. V gave up 5 bases and J gave up 6 bases, with 16 bases separating them. The CDR3 contains 15 residues. CDR3 loop: CASSGGTPGDEKLFF. In nucleotides, the CDR3 is TGTGCCAGCAGCGGCGGAACCCCGGGGGATGAAAAACTGTTTTTT.

To note about this clonotype: Germline and junction disagree at one end, which may indicate a read error. This chain links TRBV29-1 with TRBJ2-5; D unclear. The V gene's germline CDR1 is SQVTM and CDR2 ANQGSEA. The CDR3 length is 14 residues. The CDR3 bases are TGCAGCGTTGTCCCGACGACTCGTGGAGAGGCCCAGTACTTC. Amino acids: CSVVPTTRGEAQYF.

This chain connects TRBV7-2 to TRBJ2-7; no definite D call. There are 11 residues in the CDR3. Germline V gene lookup returns CDR1 SGHTA and CDR2 FQGNSA. Trimming pared 4 bases from V and 7 bases from J, leaving 8 bases between. Written as DNA, the CDR3 is TGTGCCAGCAGCTCTGAGTGGGAGCAGTACTTC. Translating it yields CASSSEWEQYF. The complete variable domain, with remaining parts taken from reference TRBV7-2 and TRBJ2-7, reads GAGVSQSPSNKVTEKGKDVELRCDPISGHTALYWYRQSLGQGLEFLIYFQGNSAPDKSGLPSDRFSAERTGGSVSTLTIQRTQQEDSAVYLCASSSEWEQYFGPGTRLTVT.

This clonotype was picked up a small number of times. The CDR3, as DNA: TGTGCCAGCAGCTTGGCCGGACTAGCGGGATCCACCGGGGAGCTGTTTTTT. Translation gives CASSLAGLAGSTGELFF. The chain employs TRBV5-6 and TRBJ2-2, with 12 bases identical to TRBD2. V dropped 0 bases and J dropped 4; count of bases not matched to a gene: 4. The CDR3 sequence is 17 residues long. Germline CDR1 SGHDT, CDR2 YYEEEE. Variable domain in full (rest from reference TRBV5-6 and TRBJ2-2): DAGVTQSPTHLIKTRGQQVTLRCSPKSGHDTVSWYQQALGQGPQFIFQYYEEEERQRGNFPDRFSGHQFPNYSSELNVNALLLGDSALYLCASSLAGLAGSTGELFFGEGSRLTVL.

This clonotype was seen a few times. The chain has TRBV6-5 and TRBJ1-3; 8 bases are a match to TRBD1. Losses at the gene ends were 5 bases for V and 1 base for J; bases not matched to a gene: 13. This CDR3 contains 18 residues. CDR1 is MNHEY and CDR2 is SVGAGI in the germline V gene. In nucleotides, the CDR3 is TGTGCCAGCAGTCAAGTCTGCGGACAGGGACGATCTGGAAACACCATATATTTT. It translates to CASSQVCGQGRSGNTIYF.

At least ten counts were recorded for this clonotype. The V and J genes are TRBV5-8 and TRBJ2-3; D unclear. The germline V and J ends were trimmed by 2 bases and 0 bases, with 10 bases remaining between them. CDR1 and CDR2 from the germline V gene are SGHTS and YDEGEE. CDR3 size: 15 residues. The chain's CDR3 is CASSFNPQSTDTQYF. In nucleotides, the CDR3 is TGTGCCAGCAGCTTTAACCCGCAGAGCACAGATACGCAGTATTTT.